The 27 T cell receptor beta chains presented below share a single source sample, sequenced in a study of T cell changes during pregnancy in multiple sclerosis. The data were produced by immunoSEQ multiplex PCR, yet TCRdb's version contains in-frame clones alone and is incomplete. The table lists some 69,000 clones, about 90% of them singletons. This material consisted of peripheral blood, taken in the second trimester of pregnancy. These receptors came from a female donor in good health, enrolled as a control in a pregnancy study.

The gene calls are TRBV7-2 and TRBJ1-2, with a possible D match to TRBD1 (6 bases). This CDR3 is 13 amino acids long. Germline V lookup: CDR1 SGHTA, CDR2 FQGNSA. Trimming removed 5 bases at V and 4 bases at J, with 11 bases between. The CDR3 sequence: CASSQTGIYGYTF. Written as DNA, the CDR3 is TGTGCCAGCAGCCAGACAGGAATCTATGGCTACACCTTC.

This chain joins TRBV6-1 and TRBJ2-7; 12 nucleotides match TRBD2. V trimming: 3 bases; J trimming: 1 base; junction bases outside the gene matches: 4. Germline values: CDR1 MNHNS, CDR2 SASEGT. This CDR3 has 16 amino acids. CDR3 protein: CASSELAGGRSYEQYF. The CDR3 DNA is TGTGCCAGCAGTGAGCTAGCGGGAGGGCGGTCCTACGAGCAGTACTTC.

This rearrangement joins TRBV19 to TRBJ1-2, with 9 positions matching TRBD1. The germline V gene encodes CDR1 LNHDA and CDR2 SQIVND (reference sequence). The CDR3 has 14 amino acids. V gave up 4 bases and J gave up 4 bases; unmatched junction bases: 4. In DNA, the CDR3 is TGTGCCAGTAGTAAACAGGGGGCAGGCTATGGCTACACCTTC. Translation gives CASSKQGAGYGYTF.

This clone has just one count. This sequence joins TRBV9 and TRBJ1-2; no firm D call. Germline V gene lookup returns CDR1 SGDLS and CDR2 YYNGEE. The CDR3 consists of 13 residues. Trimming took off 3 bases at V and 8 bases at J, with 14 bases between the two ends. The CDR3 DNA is TGTGCCAGCAGCGGGCGGCCCCCCGGAGGCTACACCTTC. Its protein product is CASSGRPPGGYTF.

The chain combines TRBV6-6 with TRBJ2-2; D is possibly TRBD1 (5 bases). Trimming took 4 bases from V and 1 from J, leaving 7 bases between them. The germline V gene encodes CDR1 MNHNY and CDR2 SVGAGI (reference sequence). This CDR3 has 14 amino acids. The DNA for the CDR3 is TGTGCCAGCAGTTTAGACAGGAACACCGGGGAGCTGTTTTTT. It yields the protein CASSLDRNTGELFF.

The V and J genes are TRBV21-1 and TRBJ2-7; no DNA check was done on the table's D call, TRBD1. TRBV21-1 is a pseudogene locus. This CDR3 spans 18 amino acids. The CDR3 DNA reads TGTGCCAGCAGCAAATGGATGGGGACAGGGAGACCCCCCTACGAGCAGTACTTC. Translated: CASSKWMGTGRPPYEQYF.

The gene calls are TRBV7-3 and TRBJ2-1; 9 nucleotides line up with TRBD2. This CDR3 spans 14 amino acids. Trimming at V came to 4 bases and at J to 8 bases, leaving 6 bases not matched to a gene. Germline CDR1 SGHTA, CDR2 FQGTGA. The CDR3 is CASSSTSGGDEQFF. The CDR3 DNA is TGTGCCAGCAGCTCGACTAGCGGTGGGGATGAGCAGTTCTTC.

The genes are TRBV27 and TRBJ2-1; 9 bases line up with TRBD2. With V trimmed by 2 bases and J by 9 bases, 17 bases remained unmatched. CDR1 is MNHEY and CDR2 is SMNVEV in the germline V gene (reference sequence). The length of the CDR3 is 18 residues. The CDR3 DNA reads TGTGCCAGCAGTTTAGCCCCCCCGGGACTAGCTCCTGCCACTGAGCAGTTCTTC. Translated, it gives CASSLAPPGLAPATEQFF.

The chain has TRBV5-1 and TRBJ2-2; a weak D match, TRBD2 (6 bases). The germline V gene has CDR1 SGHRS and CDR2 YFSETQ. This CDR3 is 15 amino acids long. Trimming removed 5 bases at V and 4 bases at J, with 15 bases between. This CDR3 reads CASRFRAGGTGELFF. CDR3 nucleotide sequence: TGCGCCAGCAGATTCAGGGCCGGGGGCACCGGGGAGCTGTTTTTT.

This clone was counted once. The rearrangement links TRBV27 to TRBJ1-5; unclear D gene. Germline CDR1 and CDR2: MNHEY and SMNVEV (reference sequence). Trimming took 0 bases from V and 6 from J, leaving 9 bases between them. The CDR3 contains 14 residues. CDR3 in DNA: TGTGCCAGCAGTTTATCACGAACGGGTCAGCCCCAGCATTTT. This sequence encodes CASSLSRTGQPQHF.

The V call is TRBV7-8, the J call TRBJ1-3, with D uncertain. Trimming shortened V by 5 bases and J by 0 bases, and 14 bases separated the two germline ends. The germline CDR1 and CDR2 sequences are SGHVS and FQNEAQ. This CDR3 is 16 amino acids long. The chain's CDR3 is CASSLTQVLSGNTIYF. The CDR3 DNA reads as TGTGCCAGCAGCCTCACTCAGGTGCTCTCTGGAAACACCATATATTTT.

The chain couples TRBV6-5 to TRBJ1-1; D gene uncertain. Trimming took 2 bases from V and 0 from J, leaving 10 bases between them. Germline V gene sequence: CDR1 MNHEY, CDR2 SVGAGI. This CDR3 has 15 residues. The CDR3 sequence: CASSYMGTLNTEAFF. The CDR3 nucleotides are TGTGCCAGCAGTTACATGGGCACTTTGAACACTGAAGCTTTCTTT.

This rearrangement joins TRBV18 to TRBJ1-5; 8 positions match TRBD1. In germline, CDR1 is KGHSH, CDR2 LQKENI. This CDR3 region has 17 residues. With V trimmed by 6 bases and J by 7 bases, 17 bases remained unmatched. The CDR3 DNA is TGTGCCAGCTCGCTCTCACCAGGGGGCAAAGGTGGACAGCCCCAGCATTTT. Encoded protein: CASSLSPGGKGGQPQHF.

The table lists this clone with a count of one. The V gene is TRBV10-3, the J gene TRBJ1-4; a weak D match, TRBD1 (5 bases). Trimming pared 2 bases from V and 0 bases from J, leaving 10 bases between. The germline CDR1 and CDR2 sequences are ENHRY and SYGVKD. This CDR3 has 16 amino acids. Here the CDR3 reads CAISEGPGATNEKLFF. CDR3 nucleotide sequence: TGTGCCATCAGTGAGGGTCCGGGGGCAACTAATGAAAAACTGTTTTTT.

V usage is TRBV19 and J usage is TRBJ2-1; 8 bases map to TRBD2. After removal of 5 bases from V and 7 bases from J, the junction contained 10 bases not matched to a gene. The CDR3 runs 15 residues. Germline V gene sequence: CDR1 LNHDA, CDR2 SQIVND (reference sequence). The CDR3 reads CASSDPGGPRNEQFF. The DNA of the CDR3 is TGTGCCAGTAGTGACCCGGGGGGGCCAAGGAATGAGCAGTTCTTC.

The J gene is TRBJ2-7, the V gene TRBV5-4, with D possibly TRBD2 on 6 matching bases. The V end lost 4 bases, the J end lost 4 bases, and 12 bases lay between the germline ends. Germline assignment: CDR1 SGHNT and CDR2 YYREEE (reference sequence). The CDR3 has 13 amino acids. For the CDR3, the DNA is TGTGCCAGCAGCCCGGGGGTCGGATACGAGCAGTACTTC. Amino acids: CASSPGVGYEQYF. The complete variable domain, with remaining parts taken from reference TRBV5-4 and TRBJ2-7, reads ETGVTQSPTHLIKTRGQQVTLRCSSQSGHNTVSWYQQALGQGPQFIFQYYREEENGRGNFPPRFSGLQFPNYSSELNVNALELDDSALYLCASSPGVGYEQYFGPGTRLTVT.

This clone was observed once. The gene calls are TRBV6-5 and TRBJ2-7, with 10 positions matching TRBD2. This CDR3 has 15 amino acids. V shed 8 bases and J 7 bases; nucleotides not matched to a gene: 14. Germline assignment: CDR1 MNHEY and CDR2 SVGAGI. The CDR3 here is CASEYKRGGVGEQYF. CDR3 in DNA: TGTGCCAGCGAATATAAGCGGGGGGGTGTCGGTGAGCAGTACTTC.

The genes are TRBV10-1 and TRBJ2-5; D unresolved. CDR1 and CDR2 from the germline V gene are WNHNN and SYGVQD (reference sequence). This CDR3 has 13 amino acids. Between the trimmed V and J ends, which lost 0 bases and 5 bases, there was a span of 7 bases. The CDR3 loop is CASSESGRETQYF. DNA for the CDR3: TGCGCCAGCAGTGAGTCTGGTCGGGAGACCCAGTACTTC.

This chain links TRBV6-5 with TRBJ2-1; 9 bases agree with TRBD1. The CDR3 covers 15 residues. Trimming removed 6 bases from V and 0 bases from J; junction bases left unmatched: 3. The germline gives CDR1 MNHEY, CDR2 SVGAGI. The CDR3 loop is CASRPTGGSYNEQFF. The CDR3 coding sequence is TGTGCCAGCAGACCGACAGGGGGCTCCTACAATGAGCAGTTCTTC.

The CDR3 region is CASSLGRSNQPQHF. CDR3 bases: TGTGCCAGCAGTTTAGGTCGGAGCAATCAGCCCCAGCATTTT. The chain couples TRBV27 to TRBJ1-5; D ambiguous. Trimming removed 2 bases from V and 1 base from J, with 6 bases in between. Per the germline V gene, CDR1 is MNHEY and CDR2 is SMNVEV (reference sequence). There are 14 residues in the CDR3.

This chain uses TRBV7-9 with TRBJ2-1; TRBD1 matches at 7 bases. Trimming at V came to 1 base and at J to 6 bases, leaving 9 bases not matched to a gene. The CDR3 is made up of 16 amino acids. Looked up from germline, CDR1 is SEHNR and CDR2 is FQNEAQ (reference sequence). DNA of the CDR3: TGTGCCAGCAGCTTAGATGGGGTCGGGGACAGCAATGAGCAGTTCTTC. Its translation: CASSLDGVGDSNEQFF. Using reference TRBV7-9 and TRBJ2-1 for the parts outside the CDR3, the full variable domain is DTGVSQNPRHKITKRGQNVTFRCDPISEHNRLYWYRQTLGQGPEFLTYFQNEAQLEKSRLLSDRFSAERPKGSFSTLEIQRTEQGDSAMYLCASSLDGVGDSNEQFFGPGTRLTVL.

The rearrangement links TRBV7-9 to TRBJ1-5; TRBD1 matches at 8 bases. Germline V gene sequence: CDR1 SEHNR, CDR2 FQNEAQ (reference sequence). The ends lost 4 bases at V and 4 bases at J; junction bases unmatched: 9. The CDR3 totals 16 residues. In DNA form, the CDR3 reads TGTGCCAGCAGCTCAGACAGGGGATATGGGAATCAGCCCCAGCATTTT. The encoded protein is CASSSDRGYGNQPQHF.

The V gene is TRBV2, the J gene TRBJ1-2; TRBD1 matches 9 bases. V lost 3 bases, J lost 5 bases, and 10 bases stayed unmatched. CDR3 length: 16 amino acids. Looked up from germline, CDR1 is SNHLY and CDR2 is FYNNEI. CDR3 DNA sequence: TGTGCCAGCAGTGACCCTCTGGACAGGGGTGGGTATGGCTACACCTTC. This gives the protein CASSDPLDRGGYGYTF.

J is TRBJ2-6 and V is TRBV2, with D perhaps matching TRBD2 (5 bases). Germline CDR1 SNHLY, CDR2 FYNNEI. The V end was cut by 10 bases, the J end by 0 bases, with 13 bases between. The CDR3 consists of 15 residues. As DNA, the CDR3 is TGTGCCACGGGGTACTTACTCTCTGGGGCCAACGTCCTGACTTTC. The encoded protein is CATGYLLSGANVLTF.

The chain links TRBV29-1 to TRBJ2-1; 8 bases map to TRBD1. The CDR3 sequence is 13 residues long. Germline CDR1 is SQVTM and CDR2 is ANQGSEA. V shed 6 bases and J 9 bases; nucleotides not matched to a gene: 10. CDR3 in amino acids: CSVVGTGVSEQFF. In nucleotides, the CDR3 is TGCAGCGTCGTAGGGACAGGAGTCAGTGAGCAGTTCTTC.

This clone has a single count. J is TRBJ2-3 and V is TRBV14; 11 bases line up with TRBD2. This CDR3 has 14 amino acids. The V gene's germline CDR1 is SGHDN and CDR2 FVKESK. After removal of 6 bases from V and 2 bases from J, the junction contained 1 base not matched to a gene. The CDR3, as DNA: TGTGCCAGCAGGACTAGCGGGACCACAGATACGCAGTATTTT. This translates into CASRTSGTTDTQYF.

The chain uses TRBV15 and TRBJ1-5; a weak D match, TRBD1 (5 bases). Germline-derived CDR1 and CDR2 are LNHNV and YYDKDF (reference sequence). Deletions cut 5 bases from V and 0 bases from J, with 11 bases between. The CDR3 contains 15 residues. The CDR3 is CATSLDSYSNQPQHF. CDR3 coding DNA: TGTGCCACCAGCCTCGACAGTTATAGCAATCAGCCCCAGCATTTT.